This entry lists 20 T cell receptor beta chains sequenced from one sample in a study of T cells after yellow fever vaccination (dated by TCRdb to the late 2010s). The library was prepared using 5' RACE. The instrument was an Illumina NovaSeq 6000. TCRdb applied fastp at Q25 and MiXCR to the public reads, then kept only in-frame beta chains. Identical CDR3 protein sequences are pooled into one entry, listed with their most common genes and DNA. The sample table records some 170,000 distinct CDR3 sequences; around 8.5% of these occur just once. Roughly a third of the sample is in the top ten clones. Read against the paper, the sample's treatment or condition label means: live attenuated yellow fever vaccine strain. Here the sequenced sample was CD8+ T cells sorted from PBMCs, taken 45 days after the yellow fever booster vaccination. The receptors were gathered from a man between 18 and 29 years old who received the YFV17D yellow fever vaccine.

This clonotype was recorded many times. V usage is TRBV2 and J usage is TRBJ2-3; TRBD1 matches at 7 bases. Germline lookup yields CDR1 SNHLY and CDR2 FYNNEI. The J segment lost 4 bases and the V segment lost 7 bases, leaving 5 bases of the junction unmatched. The CDR3 runs 13 residues. CDR3 nucleotides: TGTGCCAGCAACAGACAGGGCCCAGATACGCAGTATTTT. Protein: CASNRQGPDTQYF.

The J gene is TRBJ1-1, the V gene TRBV4-2; D is unresolved. The CDR3 loop spans 16 amino acids. Per germline, CDR1 LGHNA and CDR2 YNFKEQ. The germline V and J ends were trimmed by 1 base and 10 bases, with 22 bases remaining between them. This chain's CDR3 is CASSQVPPTRSDGAFF. In DNA, the CDR3 is TGTGCCAGCAGCCAAGTCCCTCCTACTCGGTCCGATGGAGCTTTCTTT.

This chain links TRBV5-6 with TRBJ1-1; D gene unclear. Germline V CDR1 and CDR2: SGHDT, YYEEEE. CDR3 length equals 13 residues. V was trimmed by 5 bases and J by 0 bases, leaving 8 bases between them. The CDR3 sequence: CASSPTMNTEAFF. In DNA form, the CDR3 reads TGTGCCAGCAGTCCTACTATGAACACTGAAGCTTTCTTT.

CDR3 sequence (DNA): TGCAGTGCAAGACTAGCCACTAGCACAGATACGCAGTATTTT. Translating gives CSARLATSTDTQYF. The V call is TRBV20-1, the J call TRBJ2-3, with 7 bases that match TRBD2. V shed 6 bases, J shed 0 bases, and the junction held 6 bases outside the gene matches. The germline V gene has CDR1 DFQATT and CDR2 SNEGSKA (reference sequence). The CDR3 contains 14 residues.

The chain couples TRBV7-9 to TRBJ2-3, with 10 bases matching TRBD1. CDR1 and CDR2 from the germline V gene are SEHNR and FQNEAQ (reference sequence). The CDR3 contains 16 residues. The junction had 5 bases not matched to a gene; V was cut back by 4 bases and J by 1 base. CDR3 in amino acids: CASSSRDRGRTDTQYF. The CDR3 region has the DNA TGTGCCAGCAGCTCCCGGGACAGGGGACGCACAGATACGCAGTATTTT.

The sample holds many counts of this clonotype. The junction departs from the called germline gene at one end, perhaps through a read error. The gene calls are TRBV7-9 and TRBJ2-3, with 7 bases matching TRBD1. CDR1 and CDR2 from the germline V gene are SEHNR and FQNEAQ (reference sequence). This CDR3 has 11 amino acids. Written as DNA, the CDR3 is TGTGCCAGCAGCCTCGGACAGGCGAGGAATTTT. Translation gives CASSLGQARNF.

The sample holds many counts of this clonotype. The chain links TRBV29-1 to TRBJ2-1; D may be TRBD1 or TRBD2 (6 bases each). CDR3 length equals 12 residues. Germline-derived CDR1 and CDR2 are SQVTM and ANQGSEA. Trimming removed 7 bases from V and 9 bases from J, with 16 bases in between. The CDR3 reads CSGGDIISEQFF. As DNA, the CDR3 is TGCAGCGGGGGGGACATTATAAGTGAGCAGTTCTTC.

Worth noting for this clonotype: Since a much larger clone is just one base distant, this may be a read error. The CDR3 region has the DNA TGTGCCAGCAGCCCCCGGCCGACCGGGGAGATGTTTTTT. Translation gives CASSPRPTGEMFF. This rearrangement joins TRBV7-2 to TRBJ2-2, with D tentatively TRBD2 (5 bases). There are 13 residues in the CDR3. Germline V gives CDR1 SGHTA, CDR2 FQGNSA.

The chain uses TRBV27 and TRBJ1-2, with 7 bases lining up with TRBD1. The V gene end was trimmed by 0 bases and the J gene end by 4 bases; junction bases not matched to a gene: 5. There are 15 residues in the CDR3. In germline, CDR1 is MNHEY, CDR2 SMNVEV (reference sequence). CDR3 residues: CASSLSGTVLYGYTF. The CDR3 DNA follows: TGTGCCAGCAGTTTATCGGGGACAGTCCTCTATGGCTACACCTTC.

This clonotype was observed a handful of times. This chain links TRBV4-1 with TRBJ1-5; 7 bases are a match to TRBD1. The CDR3 has 15 residues. Germline CDR1 reads MGHRA; CDR2 reads YSYEKL. Trimming removed 5 bases from V and 0 bases from J; junction bases left unmatched: 4. DNA for the CDR3: TGCGCCAGCAGCAAGGACAGGACTAGCAATCAGCCCCAGCATTTT. Encoded protein: CASSKDRTSNQPQHF.

This clonotype was observed a few times. The chain links TRBV20-1 to TRBJ1-2; TRBD1 agrees at 7 bases. This CDR3 contains 16 residues. With V trimmed by 0 bases and J by 1 base, 8 bases remained unmatched. The germline CDR1 and CDR2 sequences are DFQATT and SNEGSKA (reference sequence). CDR3 residues: CSARDPGTEFNYGYTF. DNA for the CDR3: TGCAGTGCTAGAGATCCAGGGACAGAATTTAACTATGGCTACACCTTC.

This clonotype was found a few times. The chain combines TRBV27 with TRBJ2-1; a possible D gene is TRBD2 (7 bases). Looked up from germline, CDR1 is MNHEY and CDR2 is SMNVEV (reference sequence). V lost 7 bases and J 4 bases, leaving 14 bases between the germline ends. The CDR3 extends over 14 amino acids. Here the CDR3 DNA reads TGTGCCAGCATAGGAGGGGGGGGATACAATGAGCAGTTCTTC. This encodes CASIGGGGYNEQFF.

The rearrangement uses TRBV4-1 and TRBJ1-1; tentatively, D is TRBD1 (5 bases). Germline V gene lookup returns CDR1 MGHRA and CDR2 YSYEKL. The CDR3 length is 14 residues. V lost 5 bases and J 0 bases, leaving 10 bases between the germline ends. CDR3 sequence reads: CASSSGGVNTEAFF. The CDR3 region has the DNA TGCGCCAGCAGCTCTGGGGGGGTGAACACTGAAGCTTTCTTT.

This clonotype was counted between two and nine times. This chain links TRBV7-9 with TRBJ1-2; no definite D call. V was cut by 2 bases and J by 3 bases, with 10 bases left in between. Per the germline V gene, CDR1 is SEHNR and CDR2 is FQNEAQ (reference sequence). CDR3 size: 14 residues. The CDR3 DNA sequence: TGTGCCAGCAGCTTAATTGGCGGCTACTATGGCTACACCTTC. Translating gives CASSLIGGYYGYTF.

This clonotype has at least ten counts. V gene TRBV3-1 combines with J gene TRBJ2-1; 10 bases match TRBD1. Germline V gene lookup returns CDR1 LGHDT and CDR2 YNNKEL (reference sequence). The CDR3 is 16 residues long. V lost 4 bases to trimming and J lost 0 bases; unmatched junction nucleotides: 3. The CDR3 DNA reads TGTGCCAGCAGCCTCGGACAGGGGGACTCCTACAATGAGCAGTTCTTC. The encoded protein is CASSLGQGDSYNEQFF.

This clonotype was observed a few times. V is TRBV27 and J is TRBJ1-1; no clear D. Trimming shortened V by 1 base and J by 1 base, and 13 bases separated the two germline ends. Germline CDR1 is MNHEY and CDR2 is SMNVEV (reference sequence). This CDR3 spans 16 amino acids. The CDR3 nucleotides read TGTGCCAGCAGTTTATATCCTGATAACACGAACACTGAAGCTTTCTTT. Amino acid sequence: CASSLYPDNTNTEAFF.

This clonotype was counted only a few times. This chain uses TRBV19 with TRBJ2-7; 10 nucleotides line up with TRBD2. The CDR3 contains 13 residues. V was clipped by 3 bases and J by 7 bases; unmatched bases: 3. Germline lookup yields CDR1 LNHDA and CDR2 SQIVND (reference sequence). CDR3 region: CASSISSGGEQYV. The DNA for the CDR3 is TGTGCCAGTAGTATTTCTAGCGGGGGAGAGCAGTACGTC.

This rearrangement joins TRBV15 to TRBJ2-7; no definite D call. Between the trimmed V and J ends, which lost 5 bases and 6 bases, there was a span of 17 bases. The germline gives CDR1 LNHNV, CDR2 YYDKDF (reference sequence). This CDR3 spans 14 amino acids. This CDR3 reads CATSRGVGIGEQYV. CDR3 nucleotide sequence: TGTGCCACCAGCCGCGGCGTGGGGATTGGCGAGCAGTACGTC.

V is TRBV27 and J is TRBJ2-2; TRBD1 is a possible D gene (6 bases). This CDR3 is 13 amino acids long. Germline values: CDR1 MNHEY, CDR2 SMNVEV (reference sequence). The germline V and J ends were trimmed by 6 bases and 4 bases, with 9 bases remaining between them. The CDR3 loop reads CASSWGPTGELFF. In DNA form, the CDR3 reads TGTGCCAGCAGCTGGGGGCCCACCGGGGAGCTGTTTTTT.

The J gene is TRBJ2-7, the V gene TRBV20-1; TRBD1 or TRBD2 may be the D gene (5 bases each). Between the trimmed V and J ends, which lost 3 bases and 2 bases, there was a span of 11 bases. The CDR3 has 13 residues. Germline V gene lookup returns CDR1 DFQATT and CDR2 SNEGSKA (reference sequence). Written as DNA, the CDR3 is TGCAGTGCTAGGGGACGGCTGGCCTACGAGCAGTACTTC. Encoded protein: CSARGRLAYEQYF.